One sample yielded the 20 T cell receptor beta chains listed below, sequenced in a study of blood T cells in healthy people across ages. Combining a sample-barcoded 5' primer with a J-beta primer mix, a second PCR ran for roughly 6 to 12 cycles. MiXCR, run by TCRdb on the 5' RACE reads, gives a single entry per CDR3 protein. The sample holds approximately 900,000 distinct CDR3 sequences, 45% to 50% seen once. Sequencing was done on a sample of blood. The receptors stem from a man aged 30 to 45 in good health.

This chain joins TRBV12-3 or TRBV12-4 and TRBJ2-1; TRBD1 might be the D (6 bases). This CDR3 has 12 residues. Trimming shortened V by 4 bases and J by 9 bases, and 10 bases separated the two germline ends. This CDR3 is CASSSAGVEQFF. CDR3 DNA: TGTGCCAGCAGTTCGGCAGGGGTTGAGCAGTTCTTC.

The V and J genes are TRBV28 and TRBJ2-1; weak D call: TRBD2 (6 bases). The germline V gene encodes CDR1 MDHEN and CDR2 SYDVKM. Trimming stripped 5 bases from V and 0 bases from J, with 20 bases between. This CDR3 is 18 amino acids long. The DNA of the CDR3 is TGTGCCAGCAGTGCAAACATAGTCGCGCGGGGCTCCTACAATGAGCAGTTCTTC. Protein: CASSANIVARGSYNEQFF.

This clonotype was seen repeatedly, ten times or more. The chain recombines TRBV27 with TRBJ1-2, with 12 bases lining up with TRBD1. Germline V lookup: CDR1 MNHEY, CDR2 SMNVEV (reference sequence). Trimming removed 5 bases from V and 4 bases from J; junction bases left unmatched: 8. The CDR3 is 16 residues long. CDR3 protein: CASSPAGQGAGYGYTF. The CDR3 nucleotides read TGTGCCAGCAGTCCCGCGGGACAGGGGGCCGGCTATGGCTACACCTTC.

The gene calls are TRBV5-1 and TRBJ1-6, with 7 positions matching TRBD1. V dropped 7 bases and J dropped 8; count of bases not matched to a gene: 12. The CDR3 is 15 residues long. Per germline, CDR1 SGHRS and CDR2 YFSETQ. CDR3 protein: CASSRETGRHSPLHF. The DNA for the CDR3 is TGCGCCAGCTCCAGGGAGACAGGGAGGCATTCACCCCTCCACTTT.

Only one count was recorded for this clonotype. The chain combines TRBV20-1 with TRBJ2-5; the D gene could be TRBD1 or TRBD2 (7 bases each). The J call is in doubt because the DNA end fits TRBJ2-7 better. Germline CDR1 is DFQATT and CDR2 is SNEGSKA (reference sequence). CDR3 length equals 14 residues. The CDR3 loop reads CSATRGGGTYEQYF. CDR3 bases: TGCAGTGCTACTCGGGGAGGGGGCACCTACGAGCAGTACTTC.

The table lists this clonotype with a few counts. V gene TRBV28 combines with J gene TRBJ1-5, with a possible D match to TRBD1 (6 bases). The length of the CDR3 is 14 residues. Deletions cut 5 bases from V and 0 bases from J, with 8 bases between. Germline V gene lookup returns CDR1 MDHEN and CDR2 SYDVKM. CDR3 in amino acids: CASSKGGSNQPQHF. For the CDR3, the DNA is TGTGCCAGCAGTAAAGGGGGTAGCAATCAGCCCCAGCATTTT.

The chain couples TRBV30 to TRBJ2-1; 12 positions match TRBD2. V lost 2 bases, J lost 9 bases, and 2 bases stayed unmatched. This CDR3 has 13 residues. Germline V gene data show CDR1 as GTSNPN and CDR2 as SVGIG (reference sequence). This chain's CDR3 is CAWSSSGGGEQFF. CDR3 bases: TGTGCCTGGAGTTCTAGCGGGGGGGGTGAGCAGTTCTTC.

The CDR3 loop is CASSLSRTRDEQYF. CDR3 coding DNA: TGCGCCAGCAGCTTAAGTAGGACTCGGGACGAGCAGTACTTC. The chain links TRBV5-1 to TRBJ2-5; D is perhaps TRBD2 (5 bases). The J call is doubtful: the DNA matches TRBJ2-7 better. Germline lookup yields CDR1 SGHRS and CDR2 YFSETQ. CDR3 length: 14 amino acids.

This clonotype came up once. The chain recombines TRBV9 with TRBJ1-4; D gene uncertain. Germline assignment: CDR1 SGDLS and CDR2 YYNGEE. This CDR3 is built from 14 residues. V lost 4 bases and J 4 bases, leaving 11 bases between the germline ends. The CDR3 nucleotides read TGTGCCAGCAGCCCGGAGGTCGGTAATGAAAAACTGTTTTTT. Its protein product is CASSPEVGNEKLFF.

As concerns this clonotype: This clone may be a read error of a much larger clone one base away. The gene calls are TRBV5-6 and TRBJ1-2, with D possibly matching TRBD1 (6 bases). Germline CDR1 is SGHDT and CDR2 is YYEEEE. CDR3 size: 12 residues. In nucleotides, the CDR3 is TGTGCCTGCAGCTCGGACAGCTATGGCTACACCTTC. Translating it yields CACSSDSYGYTF.

The chain employs TRBV20-1 and TRBJ2-3; D remains ambiguous. Germline-derived CDR1 and CDR2 are DFQATT and SNEGSKA (reference sequence). Trimming took 2 bases from V and 1 from J, leaving 10 bases between them. The CDR3 loop spans 14 amino acids. The CDR3 spells CSARSAVGTDTQYF. The CDR3 nucleotides read TGCAGTGCTAGAAGTGCGGTGGGCACAGATACGCAGTATTTT.

The chain links TRBV20-1 to TRBJ2-1; TRBD2 aligns across 7 bases. V lost 6 bases, J lost 2 bases, and 7 bases stayed unmatched. The CDR3 is 14 amino acids. Germline lookup yields CDR1 DFQATT and CDR2 SNEGSKA (reference sequence). The CDR3 protein is CSAGEGGPYNEQFF. The CDR3 DNA sequence: TGCAGTGCGGGGGAGGGAGGACCCTACAATGAGCAGTTCTTC.

This clonotype was observed at least ten times. V gene TRBV20-1 combines with J gene TRBJ1-5; 9 bases fit TRBD1. V dropped 0 bases and J dropped 5; count of bases not matched to a gene: 5. This CDR3 has 15 residues. From germline, CDR1 is DFQATT and CDR2 SNEGSKA (reference sequence). The CDR3 bases are TGCAGTGCTAGAGATCCGGGACAGGGTCATCAGCCCCAGCATTTT. It specifies CSARDPGQGHQPQHF.

This clonotype was detected ten times or more. The chain recombines TRBV7-2 with TRBJ2-7; the D gene is possibly TRBD2 (5 bases). In germline, CDR1 is SGHTA, CDR2 FQGNSA. CDR3 size: 17 residues. V was cut by 3 bases and J by 2 bases, with 20 bases left in between. As DNA, the CDR3 is TGTGCCAGCAGCTTGAAGGCCGGGATGGGGATAACCTACGAGCAGTACTTC. This codes for CASSLKAGMGITYEQYF.

V and J are TRBV6-2 or TRBV6-3 and TRBJ2-6; maybe TRBD1 (5 bases). Germline V CDR1 and CDR2: MNHEY, SVGEGT. The CDR3 sequence is 17 residues long. The ends were cut back, 0 bases at V and 0 bases at J, with 9 bases in the middle. The CDR3 spells CASSYSGLASGANVLTF. CDR3 nucleotides: TGTGCCAGCAGTTACTCGGGGCTGGCCTCTGGGGCCAACGTCCTGACTTTC.

The chain has TRBV12-3 or TRBV12-4 and TRBJ2-7; D possibly matches TRBD1 or TRBD2 (5 bases each). The length of the CDR3 is 19 residues. V shed 6 bases and J shed 1 base, with 28 bases lying between them. CDR3 loop: CASRRDGFGPPSISYEQYF. DNA of the CDR3: TGTGCCAGCAGACGGGACGGTTTTGGGCCGCCATCCATTTCCTACGAGCAGTACTTC.

The chain has TRBV6-6 and TRBJ2-5; D is uncertain. The tail of the sequence fits TRBJ2-7 better, so the J call may be wrong. The CDR3 length is 12 residues. Germline values: CDR1 MNHNY, CDR2 SVGAGI (reference sequence). CDR3: CASSYGQYEQYF. CDR3 nucleotide sequence: TGTGCCAGCAGTTACGGGCAGTACGAGCAGTACTTC.

As DNA, the CDR3 is TGTGCCAGCAGCGAGGGGGGAGGGTCCAATGAGCAGTTCTTC. Encoded protein: CASSEGGGSNEQFF. The chain carries TRBV7-2 and TRBJ2-1; tentative D call: TRBD2 (7 bases). V gave up 5 bases and J gave up 6 bases, with 14 bases separating them. The CDR3 spans 14 residues. Germline-derived CDR1 and CDR2 are SGHTA and FQGNSA.

The genes are TRBV29-1 and TRBJ2-7; no definite D call. The CDR3 is 11 residues long. V was pared by 0 bases and J by 3 bases, with 3 bases between. CDR1 is SQVTM, CDR2 ANQGSEA, per germline. The CDR3 nucleotides are TGCAGCGTTGAAGAGCACTACGAGCAGTACTTC. As protein: CSVEEHYEQYF.

J is TRBJ2-7 and V is TRBV7-8; tentatively, D is TRBD1 (6 bases). TRBJ2-5 matches the DNA end more closely, so the J call is doubtful. Germline CDR1 SGHVS, CDR2 FQNEAQ. This CDR3 comprises 17 residues. The CDR3 loop is CASSITGAGALRETQYF. CDR3 bases: TGTGCCAGCAGCATAACCGGGGCAGGGGCCTTGAGAGAGACCCAGTACTTC.